Here is one TCR beta chain with its context. The antigen is not known. The data are from a study of cytomegalovirus exposure and HLA in healthy donors. Whole-study results and caveats: Roughly 170 TCR beta chains were listed as cytomegalovirus-associated.

Assay: immunoSEQ multiplex PCR; the TCRdb copy retains only in-frame clones and omits some. This table holds 110,000 to 150,000 clones, just over 90% found once. The length of the CDR3 is 13 residues. CDR1 is SGHVS and CDR2 is FQNEAQ in the germline V gene. Germline trimming cut 2 bases from V and 6 bases from J; bases unmatched to any gene: 1. Sequenced input: PBMCs. The origin of this receptor is a man aged 18 to 30 in good health and CMV-seronegative. This chain joins TRBV7-8 and TRBJ1-1; 9 bases align to TRBD1. The CDR3 sequence: CASSLRQGAEAFF. CDR3 sequence (DNA): TGTGCCAGCAGCTTACGACAGGGGGCTGAAGCTTTCTTT.